Listed here are 23 T cell receptor beta chains from one sample, sequenced in a study of shared clonotypes between healthy human individuals. Profiled with immunoSEQ multiplex PCR; TCRdb holds only in-frame clones, not every one. The repertoire holds fewer than 1.8 million clones, approximately 98.5% seen once, with around 0.38% in the top ten. The sequenced material came from naive CD4+ T cells sorted from blood. As for subset: CD45RA+ positively selected. The receptor source for this set is a man aged 30 to 45 in good health.

The chain uses TRBV28 and TRBJ2-7, with 8 bases aligning to TRBD1. J gave up 4 bases and V 6 bases, and 2 bases lay outside the gene matches. The CDR3 has 12 residues. Germline CDR1 is MDHEN and CDR2 is SYDVKM. CDR3: CASRGDRYEQYF. In nucleotides, the CDR3 is TGTGCCAGCAGGGGGGACAGGTACGAGCAGTACTTC. The whole variable domain, filled in from reference TRBV28 and TRBJ2-7, reads DVKVTQSSRYLVKRTGEKVFLECVQDMDHENMFWYRQDPGLGLRLIYFSYDVKMKEKGDIPEGYSVSREKKERFSLILESASTNQTSMYLCASRGDRYEQYFGPGTRLTVT.

A word on this clone: This sample also contains other DNA sequences that code for the same CDR3. The CDR3 DNA sequence: TGTGCCAGCTCACCACCGGCGGGGGACTACAATGAGCAGTTCTTC. Amino acids: CASSPPAGDYNEQFF. The chain joins TRBV18 to TRBJ2-1; the match to TRBD2 covers 7 bases. Unmatched junction bases numbered 2, after V lost 0 bases and J lost 3 bases. Germline assignment: CDR1 KGHSH and CDR2 LQKENI. This CDR3 is 15 amino acids long.

V usage is TRBV11-2 and J usage is TRBJ2-7, with 12 bases matching TRBD2. The CDR3 covers 17 residues. J was trimmed by 2 bases and V by 5 bases; bases with no gene match: 10. In germline, CDR1 is SGHAT, CDR2 FQNNGV. The CDR3 DNA reads as TGTGCCAGCAGCCCATCGACCGGACTAGCGGGACCCTACGAGCAGTACTTC. Translating gives CASSPSTGLAGPYEQYF.

The chain combines TRBV28 with TRBJ2-3, with TRBD2 matching over 14 bases. V trimming: 2 bases; J trimming: 4 bases; junction bases outside the gene matches: 11. The germline gives CDR1 MDHEN, CDR2 SYDVKM. This CDR3 region has 19 residues. The CDR3 protein is CASSLRLAGGALRSDTQYF. DNA for the CDR3: TGTGCCAGCAGTTTAAGACTAGCGGGAGGGGCCCTCCGTTCAGATACGCAGTATTTT.

As regards this clone: The sample carries other DNA sequences with the same CDR3. The CDR3 region is CASSPSGQGYEQYF. Written as DNA, the CDR3 is TGTGCCAGCTCACCGTCAGGACAGGGTTACGAGCAGTACTTC. The chain recombines TRBV18 with TRBJ2-7; TRBD1 aligns across 8 bases. The CDR3 spans 14 residues. Germline V lookup: CDR1 KGHSH, CDR2 LQKENI. Losses at the gene ends were 3 bases for V and 4 bases for J; bases not matched to a gene: 5.

The chain recombines TRBV29-1 with TRBJ2-1; 11 positions match TRBD2. Per germline, CDR1 SQVTM and CDR2 ANQGSEA. With 1 base clipped from V and 4 bases from J, the junction kept 6 bases outside the gene matches. The CDR3 is 16 residues long. The CDR3 DNA sequence: TGCAGCGTTGAAGTATGGAGACTAGCGGGATACAATGAGCAGTTCTTC. This encodes CSVEVWRLAGYNEQFF.

The V gene is TRBV11-2, the J gene TRBJ2-7; TRBD2 aligns across 9 bases. CDR3 length equals 17 residues. Germline CDR1 and CDR2: SGHAT and FQNNGV. After removal of 2 bases from V and 5 bases from J, the junction contained 13 bases not matched to a gene. The CDR3 here is CASSLRIAGVRGNEQYF. CDR3 nucleotide sequence: TGTGCCAGCAGCTTAAGGATAGCGGGAGTAAGGGGAAACGAGCAGTACTTC.

This clone was counted once. The chain employs TRBV21-1 and TRBJ1-5; the table's D call, TRBD1, was not checked against the DNA. TRBV21-1 is a documented pseudogene. This CDR3 has 15 residues. In nucleotides, the CDR3 is TGTGCCAGCAGAGGGGACAGGGTGAGGAAGCAGCCCCAGCATTTT. It yields the protein CASRGDRVRKQPQHF.

The chain couples TRBV14 to TRBJ2-5; 9 bases agree with TRBD2. Germline CDR1 reads SGHDN; CDR2 reads FVKESK. Trimming removed 4 bases from V and 0 bases from J; junction bases left unmatched: 6. CDR3 size: 16 residues. The CDR3 spells CASSPRLAAYQETQYF. The CDR3 region has the DNA TGTGCCAGCAGCCCACGACTAGCGGCGTACCAAGAGACCCAGTACTTC.

The V and J genes are TRBV7-2 and TRBJ2-3, with unresolved D. CDR1 is SGHTA and CDR2 is FQGNSA in the germline V gene. Between the trimmed V and J ends, which lost 5 bases and 4 bases, there was a span of 7 bases. This CDR3 has 12 amino acids. The CDR3 loop reads CASSPLADTQYF. DNA of the CDR3: TGTGCCAGCAGCCCTTTAGCAGATACGCAGTATTTT.

The rearrangement joins TRBV14 to TRBJ2-6; D possibly corresponds to TRBD1 (6 bases). This CDR3 contains 18 residues. Germline lookup yields CDR1 SGHDN and CDR2 FVKESK. V shed 3 bases and J shed 1 base, with 16 bases lying between them. CDR3 DNA: TGTGCCAGCAGCCAGCAACAGGGAGCCCAATCTGGGGCCAACGTCCTGACTTTC. Translation gives CASSQQQGAQSGANVLTF.

The rearrangement uses TRBV2 and TRBJ2-2; 8 bases are shared with TRBD1. Losses at the gene ends were 0 bases for V and 4 bases for J; bases not matched to a gene: 7. Germline V gene data show CDR1 as SNHLY and CDR2 as FYNNEI. The CDR3 is 17 residues long. CDR3 protein: CASSEALQGAGTGELFF. The CDR3 bases are TGTGCCAGCAGTGAAGCTTTGCAGGGGGCAGGCACCGGGGAGCTGTTTTTT.

CDR3 DNA: TGTGCCAGCAGCCCCGGGACTAGCGGGAGTTACGAGCAGTACTTC. This gives the protein CASSPGTSGSYEQYF. V gene TRBV11-2 combines with J gene TRBJ2-7, with 14 bases matching TRBD2. V shed 5 bases, J shed 4 bases, and the junction held 4 bases outside the gene matches. The CDR3 loop spans 15 amino acids. The V gene's germline CDR1 is SGHAT and CDR2 FQNNGV.

To note about this clone: Other DNA sequences in this sample translate to the same CDR3. This chain joins TRBV18 and TRBJ1-4; TRBD1 might be the D (5 bases). The CDR3 has 13 residues. Trimming shortened V by 3 bases and J by 4 bases, and 6 bases separated the two germline ends. CDR1 is KGHSH, CDR2 LQKENI, per germline. The CDR3: CASSPGVNEKLFF. In DNA, the CDR3 is TGTGCCAGCTCACCGGGGGTTAATGAAAAACTGTTTTTT.

CDR3 residues: CASSKLGSGRAKVQETQYF. CDR3 DNA: TGTGCCAGCAGTAAATTGGGTAGCGGGAGGGCTAAAGTCCAAGAGACCCAGTACTTC. The chain is built from TRBV2 and TRBJ2-5; 11 bases are a match to TRBD2. Germline V gene data show CDR1 as SNHLY and CDR2 as FYNNEI. The CDR3 sequence is 19 residues long. The V gene end was trimmed by 5 bases and the J gene end by 1 base; junction bases not matched to a gene: 15.

The rearrangement joins TRBV5-1 to TRBJ2-2; D unresolved. The V end was cut by 6 bases, the J end by 5 bases, with 11 bases between. This CDR3 has 13 residues. CDR1 and CDR2 from the germline V gene are SGHRS and YFSETQ. The CDR3 is CASTLKLTGELFF. CDR3 nucleotides: TGCGCCAGCACTCTAAAGCTTACCGGGGAGCTGTTTTTT. The full variable domain, with the rest looked up from reference TRBV5-1 and TRBJ2-2, is KAGVTQTPRYLIKTRGQQVTLSCSPISGHRSVSWYQQTPGQGLQFLFEYFSETQRNKGNFPGRFSGRQFSNSRSEMNVSTLELGDSALYLCASTLKLTGELFFGEGSRLTVL.

V and J are TRBV5-4 and TRBJ2-1; tentatively, D is TRBD1 or TRBD2 (5 bases each). The ends were cut back, 5 bases at V and 9 bases at J, with 24 bases in the middle. Germline V gives CDR1 SGHNT, CDR2 YYREEE (reference sequence). The CDR3 is 16 residues long. CDR3 amino acids: CASSPPKLKGSSEQFF. In nucleotides, the CDR3 is TGTGCCAGCAGTCCGCCGAAACTCAAGGGGAGTTCTGAGCAGTTCTTC.

V is TRBV7-6 and J is TRBJ2-7; either TRBD1 or TRBD2 may supply D (6 bases each). This CDR3 has 14 residues. Per the germline V gene, CDR1 is SGHVS and CDR2 is FNYEAQ. V lost 0 bases to trimming and J lost 6 bases, with 12 bases between them. The CDR3 loop is CASSLAEGGREQYF. In DNA, the CDR3 is TGTGCCAGCAGCTTAGCCGAGGGGGGACGCGAGCAGTACTTC.

The chain recombines TRBV6-1 with TRBJ1-5; D unclear. The CDR3 is made up of 14 amino acids. Per germline, CDR1 MNHNS and CDR2 SASEGT. The V end was cut by 8 bases, the J end by 0 bases, with 11 bases between. The CDR3 nucleotides read TGTGCCAGCGGGGAACGGATTAGCAATCAGCCCCAGCATTTT. Translating it yields CASGERISNQPQHF.

The chain carries TRBV27 and TRBJ1-1, with TRBD1 matching over 9 bases. Germline CDR1 and CDR2: MNHEY and SMNVEV (reference sequence). V lost 4 bases to trimming and J lost 5 bases; unmatched junction nucleotides: 8. The CDR3 spans 15 residues. CDR3 coding DNA: TGTGCCAGCAGTTCCCTCCGGGACAGGGAAACTGAAGCTTTCTTT. Translating gives CASSSLRDRETEAFF.

Of note for this clone: Additional DNA sequences in this sample encode the identical CDR3. The rearrangement uses TRBV5-6 and TRBJ2-7; tentative D call: TRBD2 (5 bases). The ends were cut back, 6 bases at V and 1 base at J, with 14 bases in the middle. Germline CDR1 reads SGHDT; CDR2 reads YYEEEE. The CDR3 length is 14 residues. The CDR3 DNA is TGTGCCAGCACCCCCCGCCCGGGGTCCTACGAGCAGTACTTC. This translates into CASTPRPGSYEQYF.

As regards this clone: Additional DNA sequences in this sample encode the identical CDR3. Written as DNA, the CDR3 is TGTGCCAGCAGCTTGGTCAGTTACAATGAGCAGTTCTTC. As protein: CASSLVSYNEQFF. This sequence joins TRBV5-4 and TRBJ2-1; D remains unclear. Germline assignment: CDR1 SGHNT and CDR2 YYREEE (reference sequence). The V end was cut by 0 bases, the J end by 4 bases, with 5 bases between. The CDR3 contains 13 residues.

The V and J genes are TRBV7-8 and TRBJ2-3, with 9 bases identical to TRBD2. CDR1 is SGHVS and CDR2 is FQNEAQ in the germline V gene. The CDR3 consists of 15 residues. V lost 1 base to trimming and J lost 5 bases; unmatched junction nucleotides: 4. CDR3: CASSLVAREGDTQYF. CDR3 coding DNA: TGTGCCAGCAGCTTAGTCGCGCGGGAGGGAGATACGCAGTATTTT.